The T cell receptor beta chain described here comes from a study of beta chain features in type 1 diabetes. Looking at the study overall: Sorted cells numbering 107,917,701 were examined across all samples. Study-level findings and limits: Moderate yet significant TCRB CDR3 shortening was seen in Type 1 diabetes patients in all four CD4+ subsets. A cDNA-based sequencing approach could over-represent cells with high TCR expression.

This clone was detected only a few times. The antigen is unknown. V gave up 0 bases and J gave up 2 bases; unmatched junction bases: 3. The CDR3 covers 16 residues. In germline, CDR1 is MNHEY, CDR2 SVGAGI. Sort purity for all populations was recorded as exceeding 98%. Investigators reverse transcribed all isolated RNA, so they sequenced expressed TCRB transcripts. Some clones are missing from TCRdb's copy, which holds only in-frame ones; the method was immunoSEQ multiplex PCR. The sample consists of about 390,000 clones, roughly a tenth of them appearing once. The receptor was derived from a young man with type 1 diabetes. Material: central memory CD4+ T cells from blood. The gene calls are TRBV6-5 and TRBJ2-3, with 9 positions matching TRBD2. DNA of the CDR3: TGTGCCAGCAGTTACTCGGCGGGAGGGCCCACAGATACGCAGTATTTT. Its protein is CASSYSAGGPTDTQYF.